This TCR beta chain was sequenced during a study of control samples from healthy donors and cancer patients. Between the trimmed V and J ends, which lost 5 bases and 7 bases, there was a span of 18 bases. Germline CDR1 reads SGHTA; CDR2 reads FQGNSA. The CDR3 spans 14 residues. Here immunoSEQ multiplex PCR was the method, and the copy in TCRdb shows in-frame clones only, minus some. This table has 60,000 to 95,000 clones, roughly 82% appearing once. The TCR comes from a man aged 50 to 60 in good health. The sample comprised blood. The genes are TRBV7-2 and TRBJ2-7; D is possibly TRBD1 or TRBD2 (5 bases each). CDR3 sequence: CASSQSGTLHEQYF. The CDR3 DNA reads TGTGCCAGCAGCCAATCCGGGACCCTTCATGAGCAGTACTTC.